A single sample gave rise to the 16 T cell receptor beta chains below, sequenced in a study of blood T cell repertoires in COVID-19. Assay: immunoSEQ multiplex PCR; the TCRdb copy retains only in-frame clones and omits some. The sample includes a few hundred thousand clones, about 88% of them seen just once. Input material: PBMCs or T cells enriched from blood (not recorded which). The receptor set was obtained from a woman under 30 who had recovered from COVID-19.

The rearrangement links TRBV7-3 to TRBJ2-3; 14 nucleotides agree with TRBD2. CDR3 length equals 16 residues. Germline assignment: CDR1 SGHTA and CDR2 FQGTGA. Germline trimming cut 0 bases from V and 5 bases from J; bases unmatched to any gene: 1. CDR3 coding DNA: TGTGCCAGCAGCTTAACGGGGACTAGCGGGGGAGATACGCAGTATTTT. The encoded protein is CASSLTGTSGGDTQYF.

The chain couples TRBV11-1 to TRBJ2-1, with D unclear. The CDR3 is made up of 13 amino acids. Trimming stripped 7 bases from V and 0 bases from J, with 7 bases between. Per germline, CDR1 SGHAT and CDR2 FQDESV (reference sequence). The CDR3 reads CASTTDSYNEQFF. The CDR3 coding sequence is TGTGCCAGCACCACAGACTCCTACAATGAGCAGTTCTTC.

The chain recombines TRBV5-1 with TRBJ2-5, with a possible D match to TRBD1 (6 bases). Germline CDR1 and CDR2: SGHRS and YFSETQ. V lost 0 bases to trimming and J lost 2 bases, with 11 bases between them. The CDR3 runs 15 residues. For the CDR3, the DNA is TGCGCCAGCAGCTTGGCCGGGACAAATCAAGAGACCCAGTACTTC. Translation gives CASSLAGTNQETQYF.

The V and J genes are TRBV6-5 and TRBJ2-2; possibly TRBD1 for D (6 bases). The V gene's germline CDR1 is MNHEY and CDR2 SVGAGI. The CDR3 totals 16 residues. V lost 4 bases and J 5 bases, leaving 17 bases between the germline ends. CDR3 nucleotides: TGTGCCAGCAGTTTAAACAGGGACCTAAGGACCGGGGAGCTGTTTTTT. Its protein product is CASSLNRDLRTGELFF.

The chain employs TRBV6-5 and TRBJ2-2; 9 bases line up with TRBD1. V lost 6 bases and J lost 6; bases outside the gene matches: 5. The CDR3 totals 14 residues. Germline assignment: CDR1 MNHEY and CDR2 SVGAGI. CDR3 loop: CASRLTGGAGELFF. The CDR3 DNA reads TGTGCCAGCAGGTTGACAGGGGGGGCCGGGGAGCTGTTTTTT.

This clone was found a few times. The chain carries TRBV28 and TRBJ1-2, with TRBD1 matching 8 bases. The J segment lost 1 base and the V segment lost 3 bases, leaving 10 bases of the junction unmatched. CDR3 length equals 17 residues. Germline CDR1 and CDR2: MDHEN and SYDVKM. In DNA, the CDR3 is TGTGCCAGCAGTTTCAGGGGGCGCAATGCACTTAACTATGGCTACACCTTC. Its protein product is CASSFRGRNALNYGYTF.

The rearrangement links TRBV12-5 to TRBJ1-6, with 9 nucleotides matching TRBD1. Germline CDR1 reads LGHNT; CDR2 reads FRNRAP. J gave up 7 bases and V 6 bases, and 4 bases lay outside the gene matches. CDR3 length: 14 amino acids. DNA of the CDR3: TGTGCTAGTGGCACCGGGACAGGGAATTCACCCCTCCACTTT. It yields the protein CASGTGTGNSPLHF.

J is TRBJ1-5 and V is TRBV28; D possibly corresponds to TRBD1 (5 bases). This CDR3 contains 16 residues. Germline CDR1 is MDHEN and CDR2 is SYDVKM. Between the trimmed V and J ends, which lost 5 bases and 4 bases, there was a span of 18 bases. The CDR3 sequence: CASSMVTVSGNQPQHF. The DNA for the CDR3 is TGTGCCAGCAGTATGGTGACAGTCTCCGGGAATCAGCCCCAGCATTTT.

This chain joins TRBV14 and TRBJ1-2, with TRBD1 identical over 10 bases. Unmatched junction bases numbered 4, after V lost 4 bases and J lost 8 bases. This CDR3 has 13 amino acids. In germline, CDR1 is SGHDN, CDR2 FVKESK. CDR3 coding DNA: TGTGCCAGCAGCCGGACAGGGGGTCGGGGCTACACCTTC. Encoded protein: CASSRTGGRGYTF.

The chain combines TRBV21-1 with TRBJ2-2; the D segment call TRBD2 is taken from the table without a DNA check. TRBV21-1 is listed as a pseudogene. The CDR3 contains 16 residues. CDR3 nucleotide sequence: TGTGCCAGCAGCGCCCCCCGCGGGGATTGCACCGGGGAGCTGTTTTTT. This sequence encodes CASSAPRGDCTGELFF.

This chain links TRBV9 with TRBJ2-3; a weak D match, TRBD1 (5 bases). The CDR3 runs to 15 residues. The V gene lost 4 bases and the J gene lost 3 bases, with 15 bases spanning the gap. Germline CDR1 is SGDLS and CDR2 is YYNGEE. The DNA of the CDR3 is TGTGCCAGCAGCCTCCAGGGCGACGGGACAGATACGCAGTATTTT. It specifies CASSLQGDGTDTQYF. The complete variable domain, with remaining parts taken from reference TRBV9 and TRBJ2-3, reads DSGVTQTPKHLITATGQRVTLRCSPRSGDLSVYWYQQSLDQGLQFLIQYYNGEERAKGNILERFSAQQFPDLHSELNLSSLELGDSALYFCASSLQGDGTDTQYFGPGTRLTVL.

The V and J genes are TRBV27 and TRBJ1-6; tentative D call: TRBD1 (6 bases). The CDR3 loop spans 15 amino acids. The germline V gene encodes CDR1 MNHEY and CDR2 SMNVEV (reference sequence). The V end lost 5 bases, the J end lost 5 bases, and 13 bases lay between the germline ends. CDR3 sequence reads: CASSAPGDHNSPLHF. CDR3 sequence (DNA): TGTGCCAGCAGTGCCCCAGGGGACCATAATTCACCCCTCCACTTT.

This rearrangement joins TRBV14 to TRBJ1-2; D is perhaps TRBD1 (6 bases). The CDR3 totals 15 residues. With 3 bases removed from V and 0 bases from J, the gap between germline ends came to 11 bases. Germline loops: CDR1 SGHDN, CDR2 FVKESK. The CDR3 here is CASSQHRVPNYGYTF. Here the CDR3 DNA reads TGTGCCAGCAGCCAGCACAGGGTCCCTAACTATGGCTACACCTTC.

V usage is TRBV5-6 and J usage is TRBJ1-6; D unclear. Trimming removed 2 bases at V and 2 bases at J, with 14 bases between. The CDR3 has 17 amino acids. Germline CDR1 and CDR2: SGHDT and YYEEEE. Here the CDR3 DNA reads TGTGCCAGCAGCTTTTGGCCAGGCCGCACCTATAATTCACCCCTCCACTTT. Its protein is CASSFWPGRTYNSPLHF.

The chain links TRBV4-1 to TRBJ1-3, with D uncertain. This CDR3 spans 14 amino acids. Germline CDR1 reads MGHRA; CDR2 reads YSYEKL. V was cut by 3 bases and J by 0 bases, with 6 bases left in between. CDR3 loop: CASSQPTSGNTIYF. CDR3 nucleotides: TGCGCCAGCAGCCAGCCTACCTCTGGAAACACCATATATTTT.

This chain links TRBV3-1 (or the pseudogene TRBV3-2) with TRBJ1-4, with a weak D call TRBD1 (5 bases). Trimming pared 5 bases from V and 0 bases from J, leaving 10 bases between. This CDR3 has 15 residues. CDR1 and CDR2 from the germline V gene are LGHDT and YNNKEL (reference sequence). The CDR3 DNA reads as TGTGCCAGCAGCTTCGGGGGGGCAACTAATGAAAAACTGTTTTTT. Encoded protein: CASSFGGATNEKLFF.